This T cell receptor (beta chain) was sequenced during a study of OX40 agonist ivuxolimab in advanced cancers. Clones were sequenced by immunoSEQ multiplex PCR, and TCRdb holds only the in-frame ones, with some missing. The sample has approximately 50,000 clones, roughly 79% seen once. Germline CDR1 reads SGHTA; CDR2 reads FQGNSA. The CDR3 covers 15 residues. Trimming cost V 5 bases and J 4 bases, with 17 bases left between them. The chain recombines TRBV7-2 with TRBJ1-1; D not certain. This specimen consisted of CD4+ or CD8+ T cells sorted from blood, obtained in a trial of the OX40 agonist ivuxolimab. The receptor was derived from an adult with an advanced solid tumor such as melanoma, head and neck, liver or kidney cancer. The CDR3 reads CASSPRPGEGTEAFF. CDR3 DNA: TGTGCCAGCAGCCCGAGGCCCGGGGAGGGCACTGAAGCTTTCTTT.